The 9 T cell receptor beta chains below come from one sample, sequenced in a study of PD-1 blockade in mismatch repair-deficient tumors. Profiling relied on immunoSEQ multiplex PCR, and the TCRdb table lists in-frame clones only, not all of them. The sample has 40,000 or so clones, over 70% seen once; the top ten hold around 0.99%. The material sequenced was PBMCs, taken 38 to 40 weeks after starting pembrolizumab. These receptors all come from an adult with mismatch repair-deficient cancer.

V and J are TRBV7-9 and TRBJ1-2; D not resolved. Germline values: CDR1 SEHNR, CDR2 FQNEAQ (reference sequence). CDR3 length: 14 amino acids. V lost 1 base, J lost 0 bases, and 6 bases lay in between. As DNA, the CDR3 is TGTGCCAGCAGCTTAGGGGCAGCTAACTATGGCTACACCTTC. Amino acid sequence: CASSLGAANYGYTF.

The chain links TRBV14 to TRBJ2-7; tentatively, D is TRBD2 (5 bases). This CDR3 region has 14 residues. Germline V gives CDR1 SGHDN, CDR2 FVKESK. Trimming removed 1 base from V and 0 bases from J, with 7 bases in between. The CDR3 sequence: CASSQVEGSYEQYF. Here the CDR3 DNA reads TGTGCCAGCAGCCAAGTTGAGGGCTCCTACGAGCAGTACTTC.

This chain uses TRBV9 with TRBJ2-3, with D maybe TRBD2 (6 bases). The germline V gene encodes CDR1 SGDLS and CDR2 YYNGEE. The CDR3 runs 16 residues. Trimming left V 2 bases short and J 1 base short, with 14 bases between. CDR3 loop: CASSVGLSDRTDTQYF. CDR3 in DNA: TGTGCCAGCAGCGTCGGACTAAGCGACCGCACAGATACGCAGTATTTT.

This clone was observed once. The rearrangement uses TRBV6-1 and TRBJ1-3; 8 bases are shared with TRBD1. Germline V gene data show CDR1 as MNHNS and CDR2 as SASEGT. V gave up 4 bases and J gave up 2 bases; unmatched junction bases: 13. CDR3 length: 18 amino acids. CDR3 sequence reads: CASSARTGRTRPGNTIYF. The DNA for the CDR3 is TGTGCCAGCAGTGCCCGGACAGGGCGAACTCGGCCTGGAAACACCATATATTTT.

CDR3: CASSPHRVGYEQFF. The CDR3 DNA reads as TGTGCCAGCAGCCCACACCGAGTCGGGTACGAGCAGTTCTTC. The chain combines TRBV7-8 with TRBJ2-1; D unresolved. There are 14 residues in the CDR3. V was trimmed by 5 bases and J by 10 bases, leaving 18 bases between them. The germline gives CDR1 SGHVS, CDR2 FQNEAQ.

The genes are TRBV29-1 and TRBJ2-3, with TRBD2 matching 9 bases. The CDR3 is 14 amino acids. V trimming: 5 bases; J trimming: 1 base; junction bases outside the gene matches: 4. CDR1 and CDR2 from the germline V gene are SQVTM and ANQGSEA. In DNA, the CDR3 is TGCAGCGTTAAAAGGACTAGCGGCACAGATACGCAGTATTTT. Translated, it gives CSVKRTSGTDTQYF.

The chain combines TRBV27 with TRBJ2-6, with D possibly being TRBD1 (5 bases). V was cut by 3 bases and J by 4 bases, with 16 bases left in between. Germline V gene sequence: CDR1 MNHEY, CDR2 SMNVEV (reference sequence). CDR3 size: 17 residues. The CDR3 DNA follows: TGTGCCAGCAGTTTCGCAGGGATGTTACCCGGGGCCAACGTCCTGACTTTC. As protein: CASSFAGMLPGANVLTF.

The rearrangement uses TRBV28 and TRBJ2-1; possible D gene TRBD2, 6 bases. V lost 6 bases and J 9 bases, leaving 12 bases between the germline ends. The CDR3 sequence is 12 residues long. The V gene's germline CDR1 is MDHEN and CDR2 SYDVKM. CDR3 coding DNA: TGTGCCAGCAGCCCCGCCGGGGGTGAGCAGTTCTTC. This encodes CASSPAGGEQFF.

The chain couples TRBV6-4 to TRBJ1-5; D ambiguous. Germline assignment: CDR1 MRHNA and CDR2 SNTAGT. The CDR3 runs to 13 residues. V was clipped by 3 bases and J by 6 bases, with 9 bases between them. The CDR3 DNA sequence: TGTGCCAGCAGTGAATCGGGGTTTCAGCCCCAGCATTTT. Protein: CASSESGFQPQHF.